These 28 T cell receptor beta chains came from one sample sequenced in a study of a mutant IDH1 vaccine in newly diagnosed glioma. TCRdb keeps only in-frame clones here, not all; method: immunoSEQ multiplex PCR. Of 75,000 to 85,000 clones listed, around 90% are singletons. The antigens these receptors bind are not known. Stated time point: week 5, during vaccination. Every vaccination contained 300 ug of the mutant IDH1 20-mer peptide and was paired with topical imiquimod. The specimen was PBMCs, collected from a glioma patient whose treatment included an IDH1 peptide vaccine. Every receptor here comes from a woman aged 45-65 years with glioma.

This clone was counted once. The gene calls are TRBV4-1 and TRBJ2-1; 11 bases are shared with TRBD2. V shed 2 bases, J shed 2 bases, and the junction held 2 bases outside the gene matches. CDR3 length equals 16 residues. Germline V lookup: CDR1 MGHRA, CDR2 YSYEKL. The CDR3 is CASSQIAGGTYNEQFF. CDR3 sequence (DNA): TGCGCCAGCAGCCAAATAGCGGGAGGGACCTACAATGAGCAGTTCTTC.

J is TRBJ1-1 and V is TRBV7-9; D not certain. CDR1 and CDR2 (germline): SEHNR, FQNEAQ (reference sequence). Trimming stripped 3 bases from V and 5 bases from J, with 10 bases between. The CDR3 has 13 residues. The CDR3 sequence: CASSFGGVTEAFF. The CDR3 nucleotides read TGTGCCAGCAGCTTCGGCGGGGTTACTGAAGCTTTCTTT.

The genes are TRBV6-1 and TRBJ2-5, with TRBD2 identical over 8 bases. V was pared by 4 bases and J by 3 bases, with 13 bases of the junction left unmatched. Per the germline V gene, CDR1 is MNHNS and CDR2 is SASEGT. The CDR3 consists of 17 residues. The CDR3 is CASSGKAPGLVEETQYF. The CDR3, as DNA: TGTGCCAGCAGTGGAAAAGCCCCGGGACTAGTAGAAGAGACCCAGTACTTC.

CDR3 sequence (DNA): TGCAGCGTTAACTCCCAGACCTATGGCTACACCTTC. It is translated as CSVNSQTYGYTF. J is TRBJ1-2 and V is TRBV29-1; D remains ambiguous. Germline CDR1 reads SQVTM; CDR2 reads ANQGSEA. With 5 bases removed from V and 4 bases from J, the gap between germline ends came to 11 bases. The length of the CDR3 is 12 residues.

This chain connects TRBV7-2 to TRBJ2-5; TRBD1 aligns across 7 bases. This CDR3 contains 12 residues. The J segment lost 11 bases and the V segment lost 4 bases, leaving 7 bases of the junction unmatched. Germline V gene data show CDR1 as SGHTA and CDR2 as FQGNSA. The CDR3 DNA sequence: TGTGCCAGCAGCTCAACAGGGGTAGAGCAGTACTTC. Amino acid sequence: CASSSTGVEQYF.

This clone was counted between two and nine times. The rearrangement joins TRBV6-4 to TRBJ1-2; D is uncertain. The CDR3 length is 16 residues. Trimming shortened V by 6 bases and J by 4 bases, and 21 bases separated the two germline ends. In germline, CDR1 is MRHNA, CDR2 SNTAGT. CDR3 sequence (DNA): TGTGCCAGCAGGAGTGAAGGTGGTTCGCGGGGCTATGGCTACACCTTC. It encodes CASRSEGGSRGYGYTF.

This clone showed up just a few times. The V and J genes are TRBV30 and TRBJ1-1; TRBD1 matches 8 bases. The V segment lost 3 bases and the J segment 2 bases; nucleotides outside the gene matches: 2. Germline V gene sequence: CDR1 GTSNPN, CDR2 SVGIG (reference sequence). The CDR3 is 13 residues long. The CDR3 DNA is TGTGCCTGGAGAGGACAGGGCAACACTGAAGCTTTCTTT. Amino acids: CAWRGQGNTEAFF.

This clone came up once. This chain links TRBV5-1 with TRBJ2-1; D gene unclear. Germline CDR1 and CDR2: SGHRS and YFSETQ. V was cut by 0 bases and J by 1 base, with 8 bases left in between. CDR3 length: 15 amino acids. CDR3 DNA: TGCGCCAGCAGCTTGGCCGACCTGTCCTACAATGAGCAGTTCTTC. This encodes CASSLADLSYNEQFF.

This clone was seen a few times. V usage is TRBV28 and J usage is TRBJ2-1, with D possibly TRBD2 on 6 matching bases. V was cut by 8 bases and J by 2 bases, with 16 bases left in between. Germline V CDR1 and CDR2: MDHEN, SYDVKM. The CDR3 covers 15 residues. Here the CDR3 reads CASQPYSGPYNEQFF. CDR3 sequence (DNA): TGTGCCAGCCAACCTTATAGCGGACCCTACAATGAGCAGTTCTTC.

The chain is built from TRBV28 and TRBJ2-1, with no clear D. The germline gives CDR1 MDHEN, CDR2 SYDVKM. Trimming pared 6 bases from V and 4 bases from J, leaving 16 bases between. This CDR3 is 15 amino acids long. This CDR3 reads CASRLYRALYNEQFF. CDR3 bases: TGTGCCAGCAGGCTTTACCGGGCCCTTTACAATGAGCAGTTCTTC.

V and J are TRBV30 and TRBJ2-1, with a possible D match to TRBD2 (5 bases). The ends were cut back, 0 bases at V and 6 bases at J, with 12 bases in the middle. Germline CDR1 and CDR2: GTSNPN and SVGIG (reference sequence). The CDR3 extends over 14 amino acids. The CDR3 sequence: CAWSVWELGNEQFF. CDR3 nucleotides: TGTGCCTGGAGTGTCTGGGAGTTGGGCAATGAGCAGTTCTTC.

This sequence joins TRBV10-3 and TRBJ2-7; the match to TRBD1 covers 7 bases. The CDR3 is 15 amino acids. V lost 6 bases and J lost 2; bases outside the gene matches: 10. The germline CDR1 and CDR2 sequences are ENHRY and SYGVKD. CDR3 coding DNA: TGTGCCATCAGAGAAGAAGGACAGGCCACCTACGAGCAGTACTTC. Translated: CAIREEGQATYEQYF.

This clone was picked up one time. The V and J genes are TRBV5-4 and TRBJ1-2; the D is unclear. V lost 2 bases, J lost 7 bases, and 12 bases lay in between. The CDR3 is 13 amino acids. In germline, CDR1 is SGHNT, CDR2 YYREEE (reference sequence). In DNA, the CDR3 is TGTGCCAGCAGCTTCGGGATGGGGATTGGCTACACCTTC. Encoded protein: CASSFGMGIGYTF. The full variable domain, completed using reference TRBV5-4 and TRBJ1-2, is ETGVTQSPTHLIKTRGQQVTLRCSSQSGHNTVSWYQQALGQGPQFIFQYYREEENGRGNFPPRFSGLQFPNYSSELNVNALELDDSALYLCASSFGMGIGYTFGSGTRLTVV.

The J gene is TRBJ2-7, the V gene TRBV18; 12 bases fit TRBD2. The germline V gene has CDR1 KGHSH and CDR2 LQKENI. V was pared by 2 bases and J by 5 bases, with 1 base of the junction left unmatched. This CDR3 spans 14 amino acids. As DNA, the CDR3 is TGTGCCAGCTCACCAAGACTAGCGGGAGACGAGCAGTACTTC. Translation gives CASSPRLAGDEQYF.

The V call is TRBV28, the J call TRBJ2-5; D unclear. The germline V gene encodes CDR1 MDHEN and CDR2 SYDVKM. V was pared by 7 bases and J by 2 bases, with 17 bases between. This CDR3 has 15 residues. The CDR3 DNA reads TGTGCCAGCACTACCCCCCGGGCCCCACAAGAGACCCAGTACTTC. As protein: CASTTPRAPQETQYF.

The CDR3 loop reads CASSQDTGLAGNEQYF. The DNA for the CDR3 is TGCGCCAGCAGCCAAGATACGGGACTAGCGGGAAACGAGCAGTACTTC. The chain couples TRBV4-1 to TRBJ2-7; 13 bases are a match to TRBD2. The CDR3 runs to 16 residues. Germline CDR1 and CDR2: MGHRA and YSYEKL. J was trimmed by 5 bases and V by 0 bases; bases with no gene match: 4.

V is TRBV15 and J is TRBJ2-7; D gene ambiguous. Germline CDR1 is LNHNV and CDR2 is YYDKDF (reference sequence). The length of the CDR3 is 16 residues. The germline V and J ends were trimmed by 2 bases and 0 bases, with 14 bases remaining between them. This chain's CDR3 is CATSRQVSQYSYEQYF. DNA of the CDR3: TGTGCCACCAGCAGACAAGTATCACAGTACTCCTACGAGCAGTACTTC. Variable domain in full (rest from reference TRBV15 and TRBJ2-7): DAMVIQNPRYQVTQFGKPVTLSCSQTLNHNVMYWYQQKSSQAPKLLFHYYDKDFNNEADTPDNFQSRRPNTSFCFLDIRSPGLGDTAMYLCATSRQVSQYSYEQYFGPGTRLTVT.

With regard to this clone: Other DNA sequences of this sample code for an identical CDR3. This sequence joins TRBV5-1 and TRBJ2-7, with TRBD1 matching 7 bases. The trim removed 1 base at V and 2 bases at J, leaving 3 bases unmatched. This CDR3 comprises 14 residues. Germline CDR1 is SGHRS and CDR2 is YFSETQ. CDR3 in amino acids: CASSLRQGAYEQYF. The DNA for the CDR3 is TGCGCCAGCAGCTTGCGACAGGGCGCCTACGAGCAGTACTTC.

For the CDR3, the DNA is TGTGCCAGTAGTACTCTCCGGACTAGCGGTTACAATGAGCAGTTCTTC. Its translation: CASSTLRTSGYNEQFF. This chain joins TRBV19 and TRBJ2-1; TRBD2 matches 10 bases. The V segment lost 4 bases and the J segment 4 bases; nucleotides outside the gene matches: 7. CDR1 LNHDA and CDR2 SQIVND come from the germline V gene (reference sequence). This CDR3 has 16 amino acids.

The chain carries TRBV18 and TRBJ2-7, with 11 bases fitting TRBD1. The germline V gene has CDR1 KGHSH and CDR2 LQKENI. The ends lost 3 bases at V and 4 bases at J; junction bases unmatched: 5. The length of the CDR3 is 15 residues. The CDR3 loop is CASSPPGQGGYEQYF. The CDR3 DNA is TGTGCCAGCTCACCGCCGGGACAGGGGGGATACGAGCAGTACTTC.

The chain links TRBV12-5 to TRBJ1-6; D call uncertain. This CDR3 comprises 13 residues. In germline, CDR1 is LGHNT, CDR2 FRNRAP. V lost 3 bases to trimming and J lost 14 bases, with 14 bases between them. CDR3 loop: CASGLDGLEALHF. CDR3 coding DNA: TGTGCTAGTGGTTTAGACGGGCTCGAAGCCCTCCACTTT. The full variable domain, with the rest looked up from reference TRBV12-5 and TRBJ1-6, is DARVTQTPRHKVTEMGQEVTMRCQPILGHNTVFWYRQTMMQGLELLAYFRNRAPLDDSGMPKDRFSAEMPDATLATLKIQPSEPRDSAVYFCASGLDGLEALHFGNGTRLTVT.

The chain links TRBV28 to TRBJ2-7; 13 positions match TRBD2. The CDR3 is made up of 17 amino acids. Trimming cost V 2 bases and J 5 bases; bases outside gene matches: 9. CDR1 and CDR2 from the germline V gene are MDHEN and SYDVKM. The CDR3 DNA sequence: TGTGCCAGCAGTTTAGGAGGACTAGCGGGAGTACGCCACGAGCAGTACTTC. It specifies CASSLGGLAGVRHEQYF.

This chain joins TRBV28 and TRBJ1-2; D unclear. This CDR3 contains 13 residues. V lost 3 bases and J lost 5, with 10 bases in between. Germline lookup yields CDR1 MDHEN and CDR2 SYDVKM. CDR3 amino acids: CASSFRGQYGYTF. The CDR3 bases are TGTGCCAGCAGTTTCCGAGGGCAGTATGGCTACACCTTC.

The chain couples TRBV7-9 to TRBJ2-7; D is unresolved. The V end lost 5 bases, the J end lost 5 bases, and 10 bases lay between the germline ends. The CDR3 totals 12 residues. The germline gives CDR1 SEHNR, CDR2 FQNEAQ (reference sequence). The CDR3 spells CASSPRRDEQYF. In nucleotides, the CDR3 is TGTGCCAGCAGCCCACGAAGGGACGAGCAGTACTTC.

This chain connects TRBV27 to TRBJ1-5; no clear D gene. This CDR3 is 12 amino acids long. CDR1 MNHEY and CDR2 SMNVEV come from the germline V gene (reference sequence). The V gene lost 8 bases and the J gene lost 6 bases, with 11 bases spanning the gap. In DNA form, the CDR3 reads TGTGCCAGCTCTACGGGTACTCAGCCCCAGCATTTT. It specifies CASSTGTQPQHF.

The V and J genes are TRBV6-1 and TRBJ2-2; D remains ambiguous. V gave up 10 bases and J gave up 1 base, with 7 bases separating them. Germline CDR1 is MNHNS and CDR2 is SASEGT. This CDR3 spans 12 amino acids. The CDR3 loop reads CATAGNTGELFF. DNA for the CDR3: TGTGCCACAGCAGGGAACACCGGGGAGCTGTTTTTT.

The rearrangement links TRBV19 to TRBJ1-2, with 8 bases lining up with TRBD1. The CDR3 sequence is 13 residues long. With 5 bases clipped from V and 8 bases from J, the junction kept 7 bases outside the gene matches. Germline assignment: CDR1 LNHDA and CDR2 SQIVND (reference sequence). CDR3 sequence (DNA): TGTGCCAGTAGTCTTGGACAGGGATACGGCTACACCTTC. It codes for CASSLGQGYGYTF.

The chain combines TRBV2 with TRBJ2-1; 8 bases line up with TRBD2. Losses at the gene ends were 10 bases for V and 6 bases for J; bases not matched to a gene: 11. CDR3 length: 14 residues. Germline V lookup: CDR1 SNHLY, CDR2 FYNNEI. CDR3 amino acids: CATATGLVSNEQFF. The DNA of the CDR3 is TGTGCCACAGCGACGGGACTAGTGAGCAATGAGCAGTTCTTC.